The 32 T cell receptor beta chains presented below share a single source sample, sequenced in a study of blood T cell repertoires in COVID-19. Using immunoSEQ multiplex PCR, the repertoire was profiled, and TCRdb retains in-frame clones only, with some absent. Here the sample spans approximately 25,000 clones, about 80% being singletons. The material sequenced was peripheral blood. The receptors stem from an elderly woman with acute or convalescent COVID-19.

J is TRBJ2-7 and V is TRBV28, with 9 bases that match TRBD1. The CDR3 runs 14 residues. V shed 5 bases, J shed 2 bases, and the junction held 4 bases outside the gene matches. Germline-derived CDR1 and CDR2 are MDHEN and SYDVKM. CDR3 in DNA: TGTGCCAGCAGTGGGACAGGGCCCCCCTACGAGCAGTACTTC. Translation gives CASSGTGPPYEQYF.

The chain carries TRBV5-1 and TRBJ1-1, with 10 nucleotides matching TRBD1. The CDR3 length is 15 residues. Looked up from germline, CDR1 is SGHRS and CDR2 is YFSETQ. V shed 0 bases, J shed 7 bases, and the junction held 6 bases outside the gene matches. The CDR3 loop reads CASSLAGQGVGEAFF. The CDR3 nucleotides are TGCGCCAGCAGCTTGGCCGGACAGGGGGTCGGTGAAGCTTTCTTT. Full variable domain (rest looked up from reference TRBV5-1 and TRBJ1-1): KAGVTQTPRYLIKTRGQQVTLSCSPISGHRSVSWYQQTPGQGLQFLFEYFSETQRNKGNFPGRFSGRQFSNSRSEMNVSTLELGDSALYLCASSLAGQGVGEAFFGQGTRLTVV.

This clone was seen just once. The chain recombines TRBV7-8 with TRBJ2-7; no clear D. This CDR3 has 13 residues. CDR1 SGHVS and CDR2 FQNEAQ come from the germline V gene. V was cut by 2 bases and J by 6 bases, with 11 bases left in between. CDR3 residues: CASSLLLSGEQYF. The CDR3 region has the DNA TGTGCCAGCAGCTTACTTCTCTCCGGCGAGCAGTACTTC.

This clone turned up a few times. V is TRBV6-5 and J is TRBJ2-7; 7 bases match TRBD1. V gave up 6 bases and J gave up 2 bases; unmatched junction bases: 10. Germline V gene lookup returns CDR1 MNHEY and CDR2 SVGAGI. The CDR3 is 15 residues long. CDR3 in amino acids: CASRETAGGAYEQYF. The CDR3 DNA follows: TGTGCCAGCAGAGAGACCGCAGGGGGTGCCTACGAGCAGTACTTC.

The chain joins TRBV6-2 or TRBV6-3 to TRBJ1-5, with D uncertain. Trimming removed 2 bases at V and 6 bases at J, with 14 bases between. This CDR3 comprises 15 residues. Germline V gene sequence: CDR1 MNHEY, CDR2 SVGEGT. Here the CDR3 reads CASSYVAGRFQPQHF. In DNA form, the CDR3 reads TGTGCCAGCAGTTACGTGGCAGGTCGGTTTCAGCCCCAGCATTTT.

The rearrangement joins TRBV19 to TRBJ1-5; no clear D. V was shortened by 5 bases and J by 6 bases, with 17 bases between the two germline ends. The CDR3 consists of 15 residues. From germline, CDR1 is LNHDA and CDR2 SQIVND (reference sequence). CDR3 sequence: CASSPQSFVTQPQHF. The CDR3 nucleotides read TGTGCCAGTAGTCCACAGAGCTTTGTTACTCAGCCCCAGCATTTT.

This clone was detected once. The CDR3 DNA is TGTGCCAGCAGCCCGGGGGTCCTCAGCACAGATACGCAGTATTTT. Its protein product is CASSPGVLSTDTQYF. The J gene is TRBJ2-3, the V gene TRBV11-2; D might be TRBD2 (6 bases). The V and J ends lost 5 bases and 0 bases respectively, with 12 bases between them. In germline, CDR1 is SGHAT, CDR2 FQNNGV. The CDR3 spans 15 residues.

The chain carries TRBV9 and TRBJ2-1, with TRBD1 as a possible D gene (7 bases). Trimming removed 0 bases from V and 7 bases from J, with 14 bases in between. Looked up from germline, CDR1 is SGDLS and CDR2 is YYNGEE. The CDR3 sequence is 15 residues long. This CDR3 reads CASSVAMEGANEQFF. CDR3 nucleotide sequence: TGTGCCAGCAGCGTAGCAATGGAGGGGGCGAATGAGCAGTTCTTC.

The V gene is TRBV18, the J gene TRBJ1-1; maybe TRBD1 (5 bases). The CDR3 is 15 amino acids. The germline V gene has CDR1 KGHSH and CDR2 LQKENI. The V gene lost 6 bases and the J gene lost 4 bases, with 18 bases spanning the gap. In DNA form, the CDR3 reads TGTGCCAGCTCTCCCGACGGGGGAAGGGGCACTGAAGCTTTCTTT. This codes for CASSPDGGRGTEAFF.

The chain recombines TRBV2 with TRBJ1-5, with a weak D call TRBD1 (5 bases). The ends were cut back, 4 bases at V and 4 bases at J, with 14 bases in the middle. Germline CDR1 and CDR2: SNHLY and FYNNEI. The CDR3 runs to 15 residues. CDR3 in amino acids: CASSGSGGVNQPQHF. The CDR3 DNA is TGTGCCAGCAGTGGGTCGGGGGGGGTAAATCAGCCCCAGCATTTT.

The V gene is TRBV5-1, the J gene TRBJ2-6; 7 bases fit TRBD2. CDR1 is SGHRS, CDR2 YFSETQ, per germline. The CDR3 consists of 17 residues. V trimming: 1 base; J trimming: 0 bases; junction bases outside the gene matches: 4. In DNA, the CDR3 is TGCGCCAGCAGCTTGAGGAGCGGGGACTCTGGGGCCAACGTCCTGACTTTC. Translating it yields CASSLRSGDSGANVLTF.

The CDR3 spells CASSPSGTGVSPLHF. CDR3 in DNA: TGTGCCAGCAGTCCCTCGGGGACAGGGGTTTCACCCCTCCACTTT. This chain links TRBV27 with TRBJ1-6; 10 bases align to TRBD1. The trim removed 5 bases at V and 9 bases at J, leaving 7 bases unmatched. Germline V gene data show CDR1 as MNHEY and CDR2 as SMNVEV (reference sequence). CDR3 length: 15 amino acids.

The rearrangement joins TRBV11-2 to TRBJ1-4, with 7 bases that match TRBD1. V lost 5 bases to trimming and J lost 5 bases; unmatched junction nucleotides: 8. Germline V lookup: CDR1 SGHAT, CDR2 FQNNGV. This CDR3 region has 15 residues. Here the CDR3 reads CASSRRDRSNEKLFF. CDR3 DNA: TGTGCCAGCAGCCGAAGGGACAGATCCAATGAAAAACTGTTTTTT.

This clone has a single count. The genes are TRBV18 and TRBJ1-1, with no clear D. V was trimmed by 0 bases and J by 1 base, leaving 9 bases between them. The CDR3 totals 15 residues. Per the germline V gene, CDR1 is KGHSH and CDR2 is LQKENI. CDR3 nucleotides: TGTGCCAGCTCACCACCGGGCAGAACGAACACTGAAGCTTTCTTT. It encodes CASSPPGRTNTEAFF.

This clone has just one count. The V gene is TRBV27, the J gene TRBJ2-6; D may be TRBD1 (5 bases). This CDR3 is built from 16 residues. CDR1 and CDR2 (germline): MNHEY, SMNVEV (reference sequence). The V and J ends lost 0 bases and 3 bases respectively, with 9 bases between them. The CDR3 sequence: CASSLSPRVGANVLTF. The CDR3 DNA sequence: TGTGCCAGCAGTTTATCGCCCAGGGTTGGGGCCAACGTCCTGACTTTC.

V and J are TRBV10-3 and TRBJ2-2; the D gene is possibly TRBD1 (7 bases). The CDR3 is 17 amino acids. V dropped 6 bases and J dropped 6 bases, with 23 bases sitting between them. The V gene's germline CDR1 is ENHRY and CDR2 SYGVKD. This chain's CDR3 is CAIRGEGAGPRAGELFF. In nucleotides, the CDR3 is TGTGCCATCAGGGGAGAGGGGGCGGGACCTCGAGCCGGGGAGCTGTTTTTT.

The V gene is TRBV6-5, the J gene TRBJ2-1; a weak D match, TRBD2 (5 bases). Germline V gene sequence: CDR1 MNHEY, CDR2 SVGAGI. The CDR3 spans 14 residues. The V gene lost 6 bases and the J gene lost 6 bases, with 15 bases spanning the gap. The CDR3 here is CASSLASSRNEQFF. The CDR3 nucleotides are TGTGCCAGCAGCCTAGCCTCCTCCCGCAATGAGCAGTTCTTC.

The chain has TRBV6-5 and TRBJ2-7, with D tentatively TRBD1 (6 bases). From germline, CDR1 is MNHEY and CDR2 SVGAGI. V shed 6 bases and J shed 3 bases, with 18 bases lying between them. CDR3 length: 15 residues. The CDR3: CASSLFPGDVYEQYF. CDR3 in DNA: TGTGCCAGCAGCCTGTTCCCAGGGGACGTCTACGAGCAGTACTTC.

This clone appeared a single time. The CDR3 here is CASSPDKFFQPQHF. CDR3 sequence (DNA): TGTGCCAGCAGCCCCGACAAGTTCTTCCAGCCCCAGCATTTT. The rearrangement joins TRBV6-6 to TRBJ1-5; D not resolved. The germline V gene has CDR1 MNHNY and CDR2 SVGAGI (reference sequence). V lost 6 bases and J lost 7, with 16 bases in between. The CDR3 runs 14 residues.

DNA of the CDR3: TGTGCCAGCAGGCCCGGACAGGGAAACACTGAAGCTTTCTTT. Its translation: CASRPGQGNTEAFF. This chain connects TRBV3-1 (or the pseudogene TRBV3-2) to TRBJ1-1; 8 positions match TRBD1. Unmatched junction bases numbered 5, after V lost 6 bases and J lost 2 bases. The V gene's germline CDR1 is LGHDT and CDR2 YNNKEL (reference sequence). The CDR3 runs to 14 residues.

The sample holds one count of this clone. This rearrangement joins TRBV12-5 to TRBJ1-1, with D unclear. The CDR3 extends over 15 amino acids. Germline-derived CDR1 and CDR2 are LGHNT and FRNRAP. V lost 0 bases, J lost 0 bases, and 8 bases lay in between. The CDR3 sequence is CASGLVLTVNTEAFF. The CDR3 nucleotides read TGTGCTAGTGGTTTGGTACTAACGGTGAACACTGAAGCTTTCTTT.

This chain connects TRBV28 to TRBJ2-7; 9 positions match TRBD2. The CDR3 covers 17 residues. V was pared by 8 bases and J by 2 bases, with 16 bases of the junction left unmatched. The germline V gene encodes CDR1 MDHEN and CDR2 SYDVKM. For the CDR3, the DNA is TGTGCCAGCGGTGCCGGGACTAGCTTTGATGACCCCTACGAGCAGTACTTC. It specifies CASGAGTSFDDPYEQYF.

The chain is built from TRBV7-9 and TRBJ1-2, with 7 bases identical to TRBD1. V lost 5 bases and J lost 4; bases outside the gene matches: 4. CDR3 length: 13 amino acids. Germline V lookup: CDR1 SEHNR, CDR2 FQNEAQ (reference sequence). The CDR3 reads CASSPGTAYGYTF. The CDR3 DNA reads TGTGCCAGCAGCCCTGGGACAGCCTATGGCTACACCTTC.

This sequence joins TRBV2 and TRBJ1-6; 8 nucleotides agree with TRBD1. The CDR3 consists of 16 residues. Germline CDR1 is SNHLY and CDR2 is FYNNEI. Unmatched junction bases numbered 13, after V lost 7 bases and J lost 8 bases. CDR3 sequence reads: CASKLRPGQDHSPLHF. Written as DNA, the CDR3 is TGTGCCAGCAAACTACGACCGGGACAGGATCATTCACCCCTCCACTTT.

The chain uses TRBV9 and TRBJ1-3, with D unresolved. This CDR3 contains 12 residues. Germline-derived CDR1 and CDR2 are SGDLS and YYNGEE. V lost 4 bases, J lost 8 bases, and 10 bases lay in between. The CDR3 DNA sequence: TGTGCCAGCAGCCTCAGGACTGACACCATATATTTT. Translating it yields CASSLRTDTIYF.

This clone showed up many times. The chain uses TRBV4-2 and TRBJ2-7; 9 bases map to TRBD2. The CDR3 contains 16 residues. V gave up 2 bases and J gave up 0 bases; unmatched junction bases: 5. Germline V gives CDR1 LGHNA, CDR2 YNFKEQ. CDR3 sequence: CASSQYHSGSSYEQYF. CDR3 sequence (DNA): TGTGCCAGCAGCCAATATCATAGCGGGAGCTCCTACGAGCAGTACTTC.

The CDR3, as DNA: TGCGCCAGCAGCTTGGGATCTAGCGGAGCCGCCTACGAGCAGTACTTC. It codes for CASSLGSSGAAYEQYF. This chain uses TRBV5-1 with TRBJ2-7; 7 bases line up with TRBD2. The germline V gene has CDR1 SGHRS and CDR2 YFSETQ. With V trimmed by 0 bases and J by 2 bases, 8 bases remained unmatched. The CDR3 is made up of 16 amino acids.

The V and J genes are TRBV7-9 and TRBJ1-5, with a weak D call TRBD1 (6 bases). The CDR3 is made up of 14 amino acids. Trimming shortened V by 5 bases and J by 1 base, and 9 bases separated the two germline ends. Germline assignment: CDR1 SEHNR and CDR2 FQNEAQ (reference sequence). This CDR3 reads CASSPTGSNQPQHF. CDR3 DNA sequence: TGTGCCAGCAGCCCTACAGGGAGCAATCAGCCCCAGCATTTT.

The CDR3 DNA follows: TGTGCCAGCAGCCAAGAGGGGCGGGGAGGCCAAGAGACCCAGTACTTC. Residues: CASSQEGRGGQETQYF. V is TRBV3-1 (or the pseudogene TRBV3-2) and J is TRBJ2-5, with a possible D match to TRBD2 (6 bases). Germline CDR1 is LGHDT and CDR2 is YNNKEL (reference sequence). Deletions cut 0 bases from V and 1 base from J, with 12 bases between. This CDR3 has 16 residues.

The V gene is TRBV18, the J gene TRBJ1-1; D possibly corresponds to TRBD1 (6 bases). Germline loops: CDR1 KGHSH, CDR2 LQKENI. The CDR3 length is 17 residues. Trimming pared 3 bases from V and 5 bases from J, leaving 22 bases between. The CDR3 nucleotides read TGTGCCAGCTCACCGACTCGGGGGGCCGGAGGTATGACTGAAGCTTTCTTT. This gives the protein CASSPTRGAGGMTEAFF.

The J gene is TRBJ2-6, the V gene TRBV11-2; D is perhaps TRBD2 (5 bases). Germline V gene lookup returns CDR1 SGHAT and CDR2 FQNNGV. The V end was cut by 5 bases, the J end by 0 bases, with 17 bases between. This CDR3 comprises 18 residues. CDR3 coding DNA: TGTGCCAGCAGCATCCGGTGGAGGCCCGACTCTGGGGCCAACGTCCTGACTTTC. It is translated as CASSIRWRPDSGANVLTF.

V usage is TRBV5-1 and J usage is TRBJ2-3; a weak D match, TRBD1 (6 bases). CDR1 and CDR2 from the germline V gene are SGHRS and YFSETQ. This CDR3 region has 16 residues. The V and J ends lost 0 bases and 1 base respectively, with 12 bases between them. The CDR3 is CASSLALQGGTDTQYF. CDR3 bases: TGCGCCAGCAGCTTGGCCTTACAGGGAGGCACAGATACGCAGTATTTT.